Below are 27 T cell receptor beta chains sequenced from a single sample in a study of T cell responses to AZD1222 COVID-19 vaccine. Only in-frame clones appear in the TCRdb table, and some are missing; sequencing was by immunoSEQ multiplex PCR. The sample contains around 61,000 clones, approximately 85% of which appear only once. Material: peripheral blood, obtained on day 0 of AZD1222 vaccination. All receptors come from an adult in good health.

This clone was recorded once. The rearrangement uses TRBV27 and TRBJ1-6; 8 bases agree with TRBD1. CDR3 length: 14 residues. Germline lookup yields CDR1 MNHEY and CDR2 SMNVEV (reference sequence). The trim removed 3 bases at V and 7 bases at J, leaving 2 bases unmatched. This CDR3 is CASSFHRGNSPLHF. For the CDR3, the DNA is TGTGCCAGCAGTTTCCACAGGGGGAATTCACCCCTCCACTTT.

The chain joins TRBV5-6 to TRBJ2-5, with 7 bases matching TRBD2. V shed 5 bases, J shed 4 bases, and the junction held 11 bases outside the gene matches. The CDR3 is made up of 15 amino acids. Germline-derived CDR1 and CDR2 are SGHDT and YYEEEE. This CDR3 reads CASSASWGGGETQYF. The DNA for the CDR3 is TGTGCCAGCAGTGCCAGCTGGGGGGGAGGAGAGACCCAGTACTTC.

V is TRBV6-5 and J is TRBJ2-1; D possibly corresponds to TRBD1 (6 bases). Trimming took off 2 bases at V and 8 bases at J, with 10 bases between the two ends. The length of the CDR3 is 13 residues. CDR1 and CDR2 from the germline V gene are MNHEY and SVGAGI. The CDR3 is CASSYAQGYEQFF. CDR3 in DNA: TGTGCCAGCAGTTACGCACAGGGTTATGAGCAGTTCTTC.

The chain has TRBV5-1 and TRBJ1-2; 9 nucleotides align to TRBD1. The CDR3 covers 14 residues. Germline V gene lookup returns CDR1 SGHRS and CDR2 YFSETQ. Trimming removed 2 bases from V and 5 bases from J; junction bases left unmatched: 4. The CDR3 DNA sequence: TGCGCCAGCAGCTTAGGGACAGGGTCGTATGGCTACACCTTC. Its protein product is CASSLGTGSYGYTF.

V and J are TRBV2 and TRBJ1-6; D unclear. Germline loops: CDR1 SNHLY, CDR2 FYNNEI. V was pared by 3 bases and J by 9 bases, with 12 bases between. The CDR3 sequence is 14 residues long. This chain's CDR3 is CASSDAGSSSPLHF. The CDR3 DNA sequence: TGTGCCAGCAGTGACGCAGGTAGCAGTTCACCCCTCCACTTT. Full variable domain (outside the CDR3, taken from reference TRBV2 and TRBJ1-6): EPEVTQTPSHQVTQMGQEVILRCVPISNHLYFYWYRQILGQKVEFLVSFYNNEISEKSEIFDDQFSVERPDGSNFTLKIRSTKLEDSAMYFCASSDAGSSSPLHFGNGTRLTVT.

V is TRBV4-2 and J is TRBJ1-6; D is undetermined. CDR1 is LGHNA, CDR2 YNFKEQ, per germline. V lost 2 bases and J 0 bases, leaving 14 bases between the germline ends. The CDR3 sequence is 18 residues long. The CDR3 loop reads CASSQPGSENSYNSPLHF. CDR3 DNA sequence: TGTGCCAGCAGCCAACCCGGGTCAGAGAACTCCTATAATTCACCCCTCCACTTT.

V is TRBV7-9 and J is TRBJ2-3, with 10 positions matching TRBD1. This CDR3 comprises 18 residues. The ends lost 5 bases at V and 3 bases at J; junction bases unmatched: 14. Germline assignment: CDR1 SEHNR and CDR2 FQNEAQ (reference sequence). CDR3 sequence (DNA): TGTGCCAGCAGCCAAGACGGCTTCGGGACAGGGGCGACAGATACGCAGTATTTT. Translating it yields CASSQDGFGTGATDTQYF.

This clone is a singleton in its sample. This sequence joins TRBV18 and TRBJ1-5; D gene ambiguous. Germline lookup yields CDR1 KGHSH and CDR2 LQKENI. V lost 3 bases, J lost 2 bases, and 11 bases lay in between. The CDR3 totals 15 residues. CDR3 sequence reads: CASSPSGVGNQPQHF. CDR3 nucleotide sequence: TGTGCCAGCTCACCCTCTGGGGTAGGCAATCAGCCCCAGCATTTT.

This clone was recorded a few times. The V and J genes are TRBV19 and TRBJ1-4; the match to TRBD1 covers 7 bases. CDR1 and CDR2 (germline): LNHDA, SQIVND (reference sequence). V was pared by 11 bases and J by 5 bases, with 8 bases of the junction left unmatched. The CDR3 runs 13 residues. CDR3 in DNA: TGTGCCGTAAGACAGGGCCCAAATGAAAAACTGTTTTTT. Translated, it gives CAVRQGPNEKLFF.

The chain has TRBV12-5 and TRBJ1-1; D not certain. There are 14 residues in the CDR3. Germline CDR1 reads LGHNT; CDR2 reads FRNRAP. V lost 7 bases to trimming and J lost 1 base, with 13 bases between them. CDR3 DNA sequence: TGTGCTAGTGCCCCGGGCCAATCGAACACTGAAGCTTTCTTT. This encodes CASAPGQSNTEAFF.

DNA for the CDR3: TGTGCCAGCAGCTTAGAGGGGGTAGGAGAGCAGTACTTC. Amino acids: CASSLEGVGEQYF. The chain has TRBV7-9 and TRBJ2-7, with D possibly matching TRBD1 (6 bases). With 1 base removed from V and 7 bases from J, the gap between germline ends came to 11 bases. There are 13 residues in the CDR3. Germline loops: CDR1 SEHNR, CDR2 FQNEAQ (reference sequence). Using reference TRBV7-9 and TRBJ2-7 for the parts outside the CDR3, the full variable domain is DTGVSQNPRHKITKRGQNVTFRCDPISEHNRLYWYRQTLGQGPEFLTYFQNEAQLEKSRLLSDRFSAERPKGSFSTLEIQRTEQGDSAMYLCASSLEGVGEQYFGPGTRLTVT.

The chain has TRBV5-1 and TRBJ2-1, with 8 positions matching TRBD1. Germline CDR1 SGHRS, CDR2 YFSETQ. The V gene end was trimmed by 7 bases and the J gene end by 8 bases; junction bases not matched to a gene: 11. The CDR3 runs to 14 residues. CDR3: CASPNWTGFYEQFF. Written as DNA, the CDR3 is TGCGCCAGCCCAAATTGGACAGGGTTTTATGAGCAGTTCTTC. The full variable domain, with the rest looked up from reference TRBV5-1 and TRBJ2-1, is KAGVTQTPRYLIKTRGQQVTLSCSPISGHRSVSWYQQTPGQGLQFLFEYFSETQRNKGNFPGRFSGRQFSNSRSEMNVSTLELGDSALYLCASPNWTGFYEQFFGPGTRLTVL.

The chain joins TRBV9 to TRBJ2-1, with D unresolved. The germline V gene encodes CDR1 SGDLS and CDR2 YYNGEE. This CDR3 contains 14 residues. Trimming pared 0 bases from V and 7 bases from J, leaving 11 bases between. The CDR3 nucleotides are TGTGCCAGCAGCGTAGTGGATACGGTAAATGAGCAGTTCTTC. It translates to CASSVVDTVNEQFF.

The chain combines TRBV6-1 with TRBJ1-3, with D perhaps TRBD1 (6 bases). Germline CDR1 MNHNS, CDR2 SASEGT. This CDR3 contains 14 residues. With 3 bases removed from V and 6 bases from J, the gap between germline ends came to 12 bases. CDR3 bases: TGTGCCAGCAGTGACGACAGGAGATTAAACACCATATATTTT. It codes for CASSDDRRLNTIYF.

The chain employs TRBV19 and TRBJ1-1; D uncertain. The V end was cut by 3 bases, the J end by 0 bases, with 8 bases between. This CDR3 has 14 residues. Germline values: CDR1 LNHDA, CDR2 SQIVND (reference sequence). CDR3: CASSIEVLNTEAFF. The CDR3 nucleotides are TGTGCCAGTAGTATCGAAGTTTTGAACACTGAAGCTTTCTTT.

The chain recombines TRBV4-2 with TRBJ1-4; tentative D call: TRBD1 (6 bases). V lost 1 base to trimming and J lost 6 bases, with 18 bases between them. Germline V lookup: CDR1 LGHNA, CDR2 YNFKEQ. The CDR3 contains 17 residues. In nucleotides, the CDR3 is TGTGCCAGCAGCCAAGTAGCCGCCCGGGGGCCTGATGAAAAACTGTTTTTT. This translates into CASSQVAARGPDEKLFF.

The J gene is TRBJ1-4, the V gene TRBV6-4; TRBD1 agrees at 10 bases. The junction had 12 bases not matched to a gene; V was cut back by 6 bases and J by 2 bases. There are 18 residues in the CDR3. Germline CDR1 reads MRHNA; CDR2 reads SNTAGT. CDR3 region: CASSKFGTGVRTNEKLFF. The CDR3, as DNA: TGTGCCAGCAGCAAATTCGGGACAGGGGTTCGGACTAATGAAAAACTGTTTTTT.

This chain uses TRBV19 with TRBJ1-1; D unresolved. The CDR3 is made up of 14 amino acids. The V end was cut by 11 bases, the J end by 10 bases, with 26 bases between. Germline V CDR1 and CDR2: LNHDA, SQIVND (reference sequence). The CDR3 here is CASSHGAVQGRAFF. CDR3 coding DNA: TGTGCCTCCTCCCATGGCGCGGTCCAAGGTAGAGCTTTCTTT. Full variable domain (remainder filled in from reference TRBV19 and TRBJ1-1): DGGITQSPKYLFRKEGQNVTLSCEQNLNHDAMYWYRQDPGQGLRLIYYSQIVNDFQKGDIAEGYSVSREKKESFPLTVTSAQKNPTAFYLCASSHGAVQGRAFFGQGTRLTVV.

The chain has TRBV4-1 and TRBJ1-4; D not certain. Germline CDR1 reads MGHRA; CDR2 reads YSYEKL. V lost 1 base to trimming and J lost 4 bases, with 10 bases between them. The CDR3 has 15 amino acids. CDR3 region: CASSQGRGDNEKLFF. The CDR3 DNA sequence: TGCGCCAGCAGCCAAGGTCGGGGAGATAATGAAAAACTGTTTTTT.

This clone was found once. The V and J genes are TRBV12-1 and TRBJ1-3. TRBV12-1 is reported as a pseudogene. This CDR3 has 13 residues. CDR3 coding DNA: TGTGCCACCAGGAGAAGCTCTGGAAACACCATATATTTT. The encoded protein is CATRRSSGNTIYF.

V is TRBV18 and J is TRBJ2-3; the D gene is possibly TRBD1 (6 bases). The germline V and J ends were trimmed by 3 bases and 4 bases, with 20 bases remaining between them. Per germline, CDR1 KGHSH and CDR2 LQKENI. CDR3 size: 17 residues. The CDR3 here is CASSPTTRRGVADTQYF. CDR3 bases: TGTGCCAGCTCACCGACCACGCGCAGGGGCGTAGCAGATACGCAGTATTTT.

In this sample, this clone turned up a few times. The chain couples TRBV6-5 to TRBJ2-7, with D perhaps TRBD2 (6 bases). The CDR3 contains 14 residues. Germline assignment: CDR1 MNHEY and CDR2 SVGAGI. V was cut by 6 bases and J by 2 bases, with 14 bases left in between. The CDR3 loop reads CASRSREVPYEQYF. CDR3 nucleotide sequence: TGTGCCAGCAGAAGCAGGGAGGTCCCCTACGAGCAGTACTTC.

The chain combines TRBV4-1 with TRBJ1-3; tentatively, D is TRBD1 (5 bases). Germline V lookup: CDR1 MGHRA, CDR2 YSYEKL. This CDR3 comprises 17 residues. The V and J ends lost 0 bases and 4 bases respectively, with 16 bases between them. The CDR3 DNA reads as TGCGCCAGCAGCCAAGATCACGGAGGGGCGACCGGAAACACCATATATTTT. Its protein product is CASSQDHGGATGNTIYF.

This rearrangement joins TRBV2 to TRBJ2-3; 8 positions agree with TRBD2. The CDR3 is 15 amino acids. Unmatched junction bases numbered 4, after V lost 5 bases and J lost 0 bases. Germline V CDR1 and CDR2: SNHLY, FYNNEI. CDR3 protein: CASSLAGPSTDTQYF. The CDR3 DNA follows: TGTGCCAGCAGTTTAGCGGGGCCGAGCACAGATACGCAGTATTTT. The entire variable domain, with the rest obtained from reference TRBV2 and TRBJ2-3, is as follows: EPEVTQTPSHQVTQMGQEVILRCVPISNHLYFYWYRQILGQKVEFLVSFYNNEISEKSEIFDDQFSVERPDGSNFTLKIRSTKLEDSAMYFCASSLAGPSTDTQYFGPGTRLTVL.

The chain links TRBV11-2 to TRBJ1-6, with a possible D match to TRBD1 (5 bases). The germline CDR1 and CDR2 sequences are SGHAT and FQNNGV. V was clipped by 1 base and J by 9 bases, with 10 bases between them. This CDR3 comprises 14 residues. CDR3 DNA sequence: TGTGCCAGCAGCTTAGTCCAGGGTACTTCACCCCTCCACTTT. It specifies CASSLVQGTSPLHF.

J is TRBJ1-2 and V is TRBV7-8; weak D call: TRBD1 (6 bases). The CDR3 is made up of 16 amino acids. Trimming removed 0 bases at V and 4 bases at J, with 15 bases between. The germline CDR1 and CDR2 sequences are SGHVS and FQNEAQ. CDR3 sequence: CASSLAGGGITYGYTF. In nucleotides, the CDR3 is TGTGCCAGCAGCTTAGCGGGAGGGGGGATTACCTATGGCTACACCTTC.

Regarding this clone: Compared with germline, one end of the junction differs, possibly owing to a read error. The V call is TRBV24-1, the J call TRBJ2-2; 9 bases fit TRBD1. The CDR3 is 16 amino acids. Looked up from germline, CDR1 is KGHDR and CDR2 is SFDVKD. The chain's CDR3 is CPTSAPGQGTTGELFF. As DNA, the CDR3 is TGTCCCACCAGTGCCCCCGGACAGGGGACCACCGGGGAGCTGTTTTTT.